This T cell receptor (beta chain) originates from a study of blood T cells in healthy people across ages (dated by TCRdb to 2015 to 2017). As for the study more broadly: In model experiments, template switching captured about one uniquely barcoded TCR beta cDNA molecule for every two T cells. Age-related changes in TCR beta repertoire diversity were measured in the study by deep sequencing normalized with unique cDNA molecular identifiers. Four age groups were formed from the donors: young (average about 17 years), middle-aged (approximately 42), aged (62) and long-lived (about 80). To avoid experimental bias, donors of different ages were randomly spread across the sequencing lanes. For two donors (one aged 18 to 30 and one aged 80 or older), the study analyzed two additional independent replicas of 1 million unique cDNA reads from the same blood draw.

The germline V gene provides CDR1 SGDLS and CDR2 YYNGEE. The CDR3 contains 15 residues, cysteine and phenylalanine counted. Kept here is only the CDR3 DNA, which spans 45 bases and is read in frame from base 1. Trimming removed 0 bases from V and 5 bases from J; the gene matches leave 3 bases unexplained. Study-level results and caveats: Observed TCR beta diversity correlated strongly with the percentage of naive T cells measured by flow cytometry. Total diversity estimates from one million sequenced T cells were considered lower bounds and underestimates. Bulk unsorted PBMC profiling prevented conclusive comparison of naive and antigen-experienced compartments. The CMV infection status of donors was not known, potentially confounding age-related changes in expanded clonotypes. As age increased, observed TCR beta diversity per million T cells dropped in a roughly linear way, and a significant reduction was already evident by age 40. The long-lived group showed more naive CD4+ T cells, fewer expanded clones and increased TCR diversity than the aged group, suggesting age selection.

For this clonotype: No antigen is known for it. No clone much larger than this one lies a single base away; base qualities are absent.

Donors were a few dozen systemically healthy Caucasian individuals from Russia aged roughly 6 to 90 years. Around 10 milliliters of peripheral blood were collected from each donor into EDTA-treated Vacutainer tubes. PBMCs were isolated by Ficoll-Paque density-gradient centrifugation, with at least 7 million obtained per sample. Trizol reagent was used to extract total RNA from PBMCs, with at least 5.5 micrograms per sample. For every donor, flow cytometry on a PBMC aliquot measured the percentage of naive CD45RAhigh/CD27high T cells. Library method: 5' RACE. Reads for this sample came from an Illumina HiSeq 2500. The second PCR ran for about 6 to 11 cycles and used a J-beta primer mix along with a sample-barcoded 5' primer. A unique molecular identifier was introduced onto each TCR beta cDNA molecule by a template-switch 5' adaptor carrying 12 random nucleotides. At least 3 million CDR3-containing paired-end reads were obtained from each sample. All of the RNA was converted into first-strand cDNA using the Mint cDNA synthesis kit, with a TRBC-specific oligonucleotide serving as the primer. After uracil-DNA glycosylase treatment, a first 18-cycle PCR used universal primers M1SS and BC2_uni_R on all cDNA. Per the authors' processing: Each sample was normalized by randomly selecting 1 million high-quality reads, each carrying a distinct molecular identifier. Instead of being binned into consensus sequences, reads with shared molecular identifiers were discarded. MiTCR, with a Q25 quality threshold and the strictest error-elimination algorithm, was used for CDR3 identification, clonotype clustering and error correction. Lower-bound total TCR beta diversity was estimated with a nonparametric unseen species model using Euler transformation. TCRdb reprocessing: public reads trimmed at Q25 with fastp, clones called with MiXCR, in-frame beta chains kept. Rows matching on CDR3 protein sequence are summarized as one entry with the most common DNA and genes. Clone size and V and J calls follow TCRdb, not the original study. This sample lists hundreds of thousands of distinct CDR3 sequences; about 51% were detected once. The ten biggest clones cover about 14% of the sample.

The chain was built from TRBV9 and TRBJ2-1; 9 middle bases align to TRBD2. Sequencing was carried out using blood. The receptor comes from a woman older than 75 in good health. The CDR3 protein is CASSVVASGNNEQFF. The DNA is TGTGCCAGCAGCGTAGTGGCTAGCGGGAACAATGAGCAGTTCTTC.